This TCR beta chain derives from a study of cytomegalovirus exposure and HLA in healthy donors. Study-level findings and limits: Cytomegalovirus status was reportedly diagnosed by the classifier with high specificity and sensitivity. By a later analysis, the bulk of CMV-associated TCR beta chains appeared HLA-restricted. Later on, an analysis tied approximately 15,000 TCR beta sequences to HLA alleles at 0.05 false discovery rate.

CDR3 length: 15 amino acids. Trimming took off 8 bases at V and 0 bases at J, with 16 bases between the two ends. The V gene's germline CDR1 is SNHLY and CDR2 FYNNEI. Primers for the PCR totalled 60 Vbeta and 13 Jbeta. Clones were read by immunoSEQ multiplex PCR, and TCRdb kept only the in-frame ones, dropping some. The sample holds fewer than 150,000 clones, 80% seen once. This clone turned up a few times. What it binds is unknown. The sequence was obtained from a female donor in good health and CMV-seropositive. The chain combines TRBV2 with TRBJ1-1, with D maybe TRBD1 (6 bases). What was sequenced was PBMCs. The CDR3 sequence is CASGDTLYLNTEAFF. CDR3 in DNA: TGTGCCAGCGGGGACACTCTATATTTGAACACTGAAGCTTTCTTT.